This TCR beta chain was documented in a study of T cell responses to AZD1222 COVID-19 vaccine (dated by TCRdb to about 2021). For the study in its entirety: AZD1222 recipients whose second dose came at about 4 weeks and those whose second dose came at about 12 weeks were combined into one group, since spike-specific TCR depth and breadth did not differ between the two schedules. A total of 230 or so trial participants underwent TCR sequencing, of whom 200 to 220 received two doses of AZD1222 and around 25 received two doses of the MenACWY control vaccine. Trial participants were enrolled by age into subgroups of 18-55, 56-69 and 70-plus years, and around 150, 29 and 61 TCR-sequenced participants, respectively, were included in these subgroups.

The intended sense of this specimen's time point label: baseline before first vaccination. The vaccinee samples were drawn from two UK trials, COV001 and COV002, one of which was a single-blind randomized controlled phase 2/3 trial testing AZD1222 (ChAdOx1 nCoV-19) in healthy adults. For TCRbeta chain sequencing, PBMC samples from trial participants were taken at day 0 and at day 28 after the second dose. The CDR3 regions of human TCRbeta chains were subjected to immunosequencing. Per the original workflow: TCRs in the repertoires were compared against a reference library of SARS-CoV-2-specific TCRs that had been generated with the MIRA antigen-specificity platform. Breadth was defined as the fraction of unique TCRs that were SARS-CoV-2-associated, and depth was defined as the fraction of total T cells that were SARS-CoV-2-associated. Using the MIRA data, each spike-specific TCR was mapped to the spike region that the TCR reacts to and placed in a CD4 or CD8 class. Log10-transformed breadth and depth values were compared by one-way ANOVA with Sidak's multiple comparisons tests. Held by TCRdb, this immuneACCESS table contains in-frame sequences only and omits some clones. Under half of the omission traces to an unresolved V gene where checked; the cause of the rest is unknown. V and J calls and clone size are copied from that table; D and trimming were computed from the DNA. In all, the sample holds about 130,000 clones, and around 84% of those were seen once. The ten largest clonotypes hold less than 15% of the sample.

A distance of 6 bases separates the germline ends of V and J, which lose 5 bases and 8 bases respectively. The germline V gene supplies CDR1 SNHLY and CDR2 FYNNEI. Measured from the cysteine to the phenylalanine, the CDR3 is 10 residues long. CDR3 DNA is the only sequence kept; it has 30 bases, read in frame from the first base. In the case of this clone: The antigen this receptor binds is unknown. Nothing much larger sits one base from this clone, and base qualities are not available. Distinct nucleotide sequences in the sample also encode this CDR3.

What the work shows at the level of the full study, not this receptor alone: Spike-specific TCR breadth and depth rose significantly after two AZD1222 doses compared with day 0 and with MenACWY recipients. Because no day 14 peak-response samples were available, the repertoires could be characterized only after the peak T cell response. Conclusions about previously exposed vaccinees are limited because only six or seven AZD1222 recipients were SARS-CoV-2 seropositive at baseline. Reportedly, close to half of the unique spike-specific TCRs recognized epitopes lying outside the regions that are mutated in the B.1.351 and B.1.1.7 variants. Vaccine-associated CD4 TCRs spanned the whole spike protein, with dominant responses in regions 160-218 and 743-854. In the small 56-69-year group, the increase in depth fell short of significance, most likely because of low power. Participants were mostly white British, with more females than males. The authors suggested clonal diversity may have been underestimated.

The TCR originated in an adult in good health. The sequence is built from TRBV2 and TRBJ1-1; no D gene can be assigned with confidence. The material sequenced was peripheral blood, taken on day 0 of AZD1222 vaccination. The nucleotide sequence reads TGTGCCAGCAGTAGTGGAGAAGCTTTCTTT. This gives the protein CASSSGEAFF.